Each of the 27 T cell receptor beta chains below was sequenced from the same sample in a study of OX40 agonist ivuxolimab in advanced cancers. Assay used: immunoSEQ multiplex PCR; TCRdb lists only in-frame clones, some missing. The sample shows roughly 60,000 clones, 85% of them seen only once. Sequences were derived from CD4+ or CD8+ T cells sorted from blood, sampled in a trial of the OX40 agonist ivuxolimab. These receptors originate from an adult with an advanced solid tumor such as melanoma, head and neck, liver or kidney cancer.

The gene calls are TRBV27 and TRBJ2-5, with TRBD2 identical over 8 bases. V lost 8 bases and J lost 2; bases outside the gene matches: 4. Germline V gives CDR1 MNHEY, CDR2 SMNVEV (reference sequence). The CDR3 extends over 13 amino acids. CDR3 region: CASSSGYQETQYF. CDR3 bases: TGTGCCAGCTCTAGCGGGTATCAAGAGACCCAGTACTTC.

The chain combines TRBV6-4 with TRBJ2-3; TRBD2 aligns across 7 bases. V lost 6 bases, J lost 1 base, and 4 bases stayed unmatched. The CDR3 loop spans 14 amino acids. The germline gives CDR1 MRHNA, CDR2 SNTAGT. The CDR3: CASREREGTDTQYF. DNA for the CDR3: TGTGCCAGCAGGGAGCGGGAAGGCACAGATACGCAGTATTTT.

The chain joins TRBV5-6 to TRBJ2-1, with 9 bases matching TRBD2. CDR1 is SGHDT and CDR2 is YYEEEE in the germline V gene. The CDR3 has 16 residues. J lost 10 bases, V lost 4 bases, and 15 bases had no gene match. The CDR3 DNA sequence: TGTGCCAGCAGCCAACGACTAGCGGCTTACGTAAGGGAGCAGTTCTTC. Its protein product is CASSQRLAAYVREQFF. The full variable domain, its missing parts supplied by reference TRBV5-6 and TRBJ2-1, is DAGVTQSPTHLIKTRGQQVTLRCSPKSGHDTVSWYQQALGQGPQFIFQYYEEEERQRGNFPDRFSGHQFPNYSSELNVNALLLGDSALYLCASSQRLAAYVREQFFGPGTRLTVL.

The chain links TRBV19 to TRBJ2-3; 7 nucleotides align to TRBD2. V lost 9 bases, J lost 6 bases, and 9 bases stayed unmatched. The CDR3 has 13 amino acids. Germline V CDR1 and CDR2: LNHDA, SQIVND (reference sequence). CDR3 in DNA: TGTGCCAGCGGGAGGTGGGAGTTGGATACGCAGTATTTT. This codes for CASGRWELDTQYF.

The gene calls are TRBV7-2 and TRBJ1-2, with 8 nucleotides matching TRBD1. Trimming took 6 bases from V and 7 from J; bases not matched to a gene: 7. Germline loops: CDR1 SGHTA, CDR2 FQGNSA. The CDR3 spans 13 residues. CDR3 residues: CASRLGQGGGYTF. As DNA, the CDR3 is TGTGCCAGCAGGCTCGGACAGGGAGGTGGCTACACCTTC.

The rearrangement joins TRBV28 to TRBJ1-5, with 10 bases that match TRBD1. The J segment lost 4 bases and the V segment lost 6 bases, leaving 6 bases of the junction unmatched. The germline V gene has CDR1 MDHEN and CDR2 SYDVKM. CDR3 size: 15 residues. The CDR3 DNA follows: TGTGCCAGCAGAGAGACAGGGGGCCCTAATCAGCCCCAGCATTTT. This sequence encodes CASRETGGPNQPQHF.

The V gene is TRBV7-9, the J gene TRBJ2-6; D ambiguous. Per germline, CDR1 SEHNR and CDR2 FQNEAQ (reference sequence). This CDR3 contains 13 residues. V lost 6 bases to trimming and J lost 4 bases, with 7 bases between them. Here the CDR3 reads CASSSSGANVLTF. In DNA form, the CDR3 reads TGTGCCAGCAGTAGCTCCGGGGCCAACGTCCTGACTTTC.

The chain is built from TRBV9 and TRBJ2-2; D might be TRBD1 (6 bases). Trimming took off 4 bases at V and 1 base at J, with 11 bases between the two ends. CDR1 SGDLS and CDR2 YYNGEE come from the germline V gene. The CDR3 is 15 residues long. CDR3 residues: CASSPGQRNTGELFF. In DNA, the CDR3 is TGTGCCAGCAGCCCTGGACAGAGGAACACCGGGGAGCTGTTTTTT.

This clone has a handful of counts. The J gene is TRBJ1-2, the V gene TRBV10-1; TRBD1 matches at 9 bases. Germline trimming cut 9 bases from V and 8 bases from J; bases unmatched to any gene: 13. The germline CDR1 and CDR2 sequences are WNHNN and SYGVQD (reference sequence). This CDR3 spans 14 amino acids. The CDR3 here is CASGLGTGLFGYTF. The CDR3, as DNA: TGCGCCAGTGGACTCGGGACAGGGCTTTTCGGCTACACCTTC.

This chain joins TRBV5-1 and TRBJ1-4; 10 nucleotides align to TRBD1. J lost 8 bases, V lost 2 bases, and 3 bases had no gene match. The CDR3 runs 14 residues. Germline CDR1 reads SGHRS; CDR2 reads YFSETQ. The CDR3, as DNA: TGCGCCAGCAGCTTCGGACAGGGGGTCGAAAAACTGTTTTTT. Amino acid sequence: CASSFGQGVEKLFF.

V is TRBV10-1 and J is TRBJ2-5, with 13 bases identical to TRBD2. This CDR3 is 16 amino acids long. The V gene's germline CDR1 is WNHNN and CDR2 SYGVQD (reference sequence). V was clipped by 6 bases and J by 5 bases; unmatched bases: 9. The CDR3 nucleotides read TGCGCCAGCAGCTCTACGGGGACTAGCGGGATGGAGACCCAGTACTTC. Translated, it gives CASSSTGTSGMETQYF.

The chain is built from TRBV6-5 and TRBJ2-1, with 7 positions matching TRBD2. The germline CDR1 and CDR2 sequences are MNHEY and SVGAGI. Trimming cost V 10 bases and J 5 bases; bases outside gene matches: 14. The CDR3 is made up of 15 amino acids. The CDR3 nucleotides read TGTGCCACCCGACGTTCTAGCGGATATAACAATGAGCAGTTCTTC. It translates to CATRRSSGYNNEQFF.

This clone was seen once. Within the sample, other DNA sequences also encode this same CDR3. The chain carries TRBV28 and TRBJ2-7; 8 nucleotides agree with TRBD2. From germline, CDR1 is MDHEN and CDR2 SYDVKM. The V and J ends lost 6 bases and 6 bases, in that order; junction bases with no gene match: 10. There are 14 residues in the CDR3. The CDR3 here is CASRRAGAPSEQYF. DNA of the CDR3: TGTGCCAGCAGAAGAGCGGGGGCGCCTAGCGAGCAGTACTTC.

The V and J genes are TRBV4-3 and TRBJ2-4; D is unclear. The CDR3 consists of 16 residues. Trimming shortened V by 0 bases and J by 3 bases, and 12 bases separated the two germline ends. CDR1 is LGHNA, CDR2 YSLEER, per germline. CDR3 coding DNA: TGCGCCAGCAGCCAAGATAGACGAGTCAACAAAAACATTCAGTACTTC. This codes for CASSQDRRVNKNIQYF.

This chain links TRBV19 with TRBJ2-1; D remains unclear. The CDR3 contains 16 residues. V was cut by 4 bases and J by 1 base, with 14 bases left in between. Germline V gives CDR1 LNHDA, CDR2 SQIVND (reference sequence). For the CDR3, the DNA is TGTGCCAGTAGTACCGTTATGACTGTATCCTACAATGAGCAGTTCTTC. The encoded protein is CASSTVMTVSYNEQFF.

The CDR3 sequence: CAGQGTVENIQYF. The CDR3 coding sequence is TGTGCCGGACAGGGGACGGTGGAAAACATTCAGTACTTC. V and J are TRBV9 and TRBJ2-4; 9 bases agree with TRBD1. Unmatched junction bases numbered 7, after V lost 10 bases and J lost 5 bases. Germline V gene lookup returns CDR1 SGDLS and CDR2 YYNGEE. The CDR3 spans 13 residues.

V and J are TRBV7-3 and TRBJ2-2, with 8 bases that match TRBD1. Losses at the gene ends were 4 bases for V and 5 bases for J; bases not matched to a gene: 6. Germline V gene lookup returns CDR1 SGHTA and CDR2 FQGTGA. This CDR3 is built from 15 residues. CDR3 in DNA: TGTGCCAGCAGCTCGACAGGGGTACGGACCGGGGAGCTGTTTTTT. Its protein is CASSSTGVRTGELFF.

This sequence joins TRBV27 and TRBJ2-7, with TRBD1 as a possible D gene (5 bases). Germline V lookup: CDR1 MNHEY, CDR2 SMNVEV (reference sequence). The CDR3 is made up of 13 amino acids. V lost 7 bases and J 1 base, leaving 11 bases between the germline ends. The CDR3 loop is CASKPGHSYEQYF. The DNA of the CDR3 is TGTGCCAGCAAACCAGGACATTCCTACGAGCAGTACTTC.

This clone was counted a single time. The J gene is TRBJ1-2, the V gene TRBV4-3; 9 positions match TRBD1. This CDR3 has 14 amino acids. V was clipped by 3 bases and J by 7 bases; unmatched bases: 6. CDR1 is LGHNA, CDR2 YSLEER, per germline. Here the CDR3 DNA reads TGCGCCAGCAGCCATGTACAGGGGGCGAGTGGCTACACCTTC. As protein: CASSHVQGASGYTF.

The chain has TRBV30 and TRBJ1-4; the D gene is possibly TRBD1 (6 bases). The CDR3 totals 14 residues. Deletions cut 3 bases from V and 8 bases from J, with 16 bases between. Germline V lookup: CDR1 GTSNPN, CDR2 SVGIG (reference sequence). CDR3 coding DNA: TGTGCCTGGAGCGGGGGGGGGCGCAGGGAAAAACTGTTTTTT. As protein: CAWSGGGRREKLFF.

This chain links TRBV7-9 with TRBJ2-1, with TRBD2 matching over 8 bases. The CDR3 is made up of 15 amino acids. V gave up 5 bases and J gave up 3 bases; unmatched junction bases: 6. Looked up from germline, CDR1 is SEHNR and CDR2 is FQNEAQ (reference sequence). The CDR3 reads CASSRPGGVYNEQFF. The CDR3 nucleotides read TGTGCCAGCAGCCGCCCCGGGGGGGTCTACAATGAGCAGTTCTTC.

This clone is judged medium-sized (0.01 to 0.1%). The rearrangement uses TRBV10-3 and TRBJ2-7; TRBD1 matches at 9 bases. The CDR3 is made up of 17 amino acids. Germline-derived CDR1 and CDR2 are ENHRY and SYGVKD. The junction had 14 bases not matched to a gene; V was cut back by 2 bases and J by 6 bases. The DNA of the CDR3 is TGTGCCATCAGTGAGACCTCGTCGGGGACAGGGAAGTCCGAGCAGTACTTC. This encodes CAISETSSGTGKSEQYF.

This clone appeared once. This chain uses TRBV2 with TRBJ2-5; D not certain. This CDR3 contains 10 residues. V lost 5 bases and J lost 5, with 3 bases in between. Per germline, CDR1 SNHLY and CDR2 FYNNEI. The CDR3 protein is CASSRETQYF. In DNA form, the CDR3 reads TGTGCCAGCAGTCGGGAGACCCAGTACTTC.

Regarding this clone: One end of the junction varies from germline; a read error may be responsible. The chain links TRBV18 to TRBJ2-1; TRBD2 matches 10 bases. CDR1 KGHSH and CDR2 LQKENI come from the germline V gene. The CDR3 has 16 residues. CDR3 residues: CASSLNTLAGGLPGVF. DNA for the CDR3: TGTGCCAGCTCACTTAACACGTTAGCGGGAGGCCTACCAGGGGTCTTC.

This clone showed up just once. A read error may explain this, as a much larger clone is one base away. The chain combines TRBV9 with TRBJ2-3; 7 bases are shared with TRBD2. The CDR3 loop spans 15 amino acids. V shed 6 bases and J 4 bases; nucleotides not matched to a gene: 11. The germline CDR1 and CDR2 sequences are SGDLS and YYNGEE. The CDR3 sequence: CASTISETSSDTQYF. CDR3 in DNA: TGTGCCAGCACCATCTCCGAGACTAGCTCAGATACGCAGTATTTT.

The chain recombines TRBV6-1 with TRBJ2-3; 8 nucleotides agree with TRBD1. The CDR3 totals 15 residues. The germline gives CDR1 MNHNS, CDR2 SASEGT. With 2 bases clipped from V and 5 bases from J, the junction kept 6 bases outside the gene matches. The CDR3 nucleotides read TGTGCCAGCAGTGAACCAGGACAGGGAAGAGATACGCAGTATTTT. Translated, it gives CASSEPGQGRDTQYF.

This clone was seen only a few times. This chain uses TRBV30 with TRBJ1-4; 9 positions match TRBD1. V was clipped by 0 bases and J by 7 bases; unmatched bases: 3. Germline CDR1 and CDR2: GTSNPN and SVGIG (reference sequence). The CDR3 spans 14 residues. CDR3 sequence: CAWSVWDRAEKLFF. CDR3 nucleotides: TGTGCCTGGAGTGTCTGGGACAGGGCTGAAAAACTGTTTTTT.